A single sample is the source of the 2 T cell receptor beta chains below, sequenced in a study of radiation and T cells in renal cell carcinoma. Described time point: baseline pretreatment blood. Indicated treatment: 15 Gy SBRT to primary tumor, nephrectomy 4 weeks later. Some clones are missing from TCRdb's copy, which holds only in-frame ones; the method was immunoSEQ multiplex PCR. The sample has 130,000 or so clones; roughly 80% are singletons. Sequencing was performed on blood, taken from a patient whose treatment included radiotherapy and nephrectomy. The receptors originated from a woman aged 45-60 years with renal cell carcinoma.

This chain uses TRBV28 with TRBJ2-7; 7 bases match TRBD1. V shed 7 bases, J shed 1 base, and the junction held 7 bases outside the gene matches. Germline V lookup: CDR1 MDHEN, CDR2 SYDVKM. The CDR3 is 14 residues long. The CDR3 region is CASNPTTGSYEQYF. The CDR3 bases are TGTGCCAGCAACCCGACGACAGGGTCCTACGAGCAGTACTTC.

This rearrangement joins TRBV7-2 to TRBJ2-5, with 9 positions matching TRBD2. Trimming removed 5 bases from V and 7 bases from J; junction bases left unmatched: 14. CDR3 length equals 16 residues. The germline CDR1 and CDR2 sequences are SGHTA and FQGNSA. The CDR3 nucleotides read TGTGCCAGCAGCCCGAGCGGGACTAGCCCGCCGGGGACCCAGTACTTC. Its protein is CASSPSGTSPPGTQYF.